This T cell receptor beta chain was sequenced for a study of cytomegalovirus exposure and HLA in healthy donors. General study results and limits: Researchers left out some V segments, among them TRBV6-2 and TRBV6-3, as indistinguishable. An observed cluster of highly shared sequence variants was recorded as a likely sequencing artifact. In an earlier analysis, in some 540 donors, most V segments appeared productive either ~90% or ~30% of the time. Later work showed greater clonal expansion in HLA-associated TCR beta chains than in equally common others.

The PCR ran on 60 Vbeta and 13 Jbeta primers. Data came from immunoSEQ multiplex PCR; TCRdb stores just in-frame clones and leaves some out. The data hold about 160,000 clones, with about 80% observed a single time. Germline V gene lookup returns CDR1 LGHNA and CDR2 YNFKEQ. The CDR3 contains 16 residues. This clone was counted between two and nine times. What it binds is not known. V and J are TRBV4-2 and TRBJ2-5; 7 bases fit TRBD2. The end of the DNA fits TRBJ2-7 better, so the J call may be wrong. The sample taken for sequencing was PBMCs. The source is a man aged 18 to 30 in good health and CMV-seropositive. The CDR3 region is CASSLFGGSNSYEQYF. The CDR3 DNA sequence: TGTGCCAGCAGCCTCTTCGGGGGGAGCAACTCCTACGAGCAGTACTTC.